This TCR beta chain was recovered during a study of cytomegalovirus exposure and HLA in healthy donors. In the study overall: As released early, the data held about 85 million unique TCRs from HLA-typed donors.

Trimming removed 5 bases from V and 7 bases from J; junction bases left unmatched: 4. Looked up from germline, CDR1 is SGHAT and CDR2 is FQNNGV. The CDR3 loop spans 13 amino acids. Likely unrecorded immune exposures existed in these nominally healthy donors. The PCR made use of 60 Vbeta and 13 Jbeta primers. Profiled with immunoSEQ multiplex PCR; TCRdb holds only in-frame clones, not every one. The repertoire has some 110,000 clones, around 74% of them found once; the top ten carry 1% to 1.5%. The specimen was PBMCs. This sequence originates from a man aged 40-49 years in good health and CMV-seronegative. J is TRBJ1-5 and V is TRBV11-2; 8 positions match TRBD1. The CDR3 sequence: CASSLDREQPQHF. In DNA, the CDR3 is TGTGCCAGCAGCCTGGACAGGGAGCAGCCCCAGCATTTT.